Listed below are T cell receptor beta chains from one sample, sequenced in a study of blood T cells in healthy people across ages. TCRdb passed the 5' RACE reads through MiXCR, listing each CDR3 protein once. The table lists about 640,000 distinct CDR3 sequences, approximately 40% of them singletons. Sequenced: blood. The receptors derive from a man at least 80 years old in good health. The CDR3 runs from the conserved cysteine through the conserved F or W. The D gene is left open where the match is weak. Clone size is given for some rows only: seen once, a few or many times, or a class if the clone is expanded.

>TRBJ1-2|-|-|TRBV27
CASSLMAANYGYTF
TGTGCCAGCAGTTTGATGGCGGCTAACTATGGCTACACCTTC
>TRBJ2-5|once|TRBD1|TRBV20-1
CSARQGRSGNVQYF
TGCAGTGCTCGACAGGGGAGGAGTGGAAACGTTCAGTACTTC
>TRBJ2-1|-|-|TRBV30
CAWSGGYSYNEQFF
TGTGCCTGGAGTGGCGGTTACTCCTACAATGAGCAGTTCTTC
>TRBJ2-4|-|-|TRBV5-1
CTSSLNVGGIQYF
TGCACCAGCAGCTTGAATGTCGGGGGCATTCAGTACTTC
>TRBJ2-3|-|TRBD2|TRBV4-1
CASSQIGRGSTDTQYF
TGCGCCAGCAGCCAAATTGGGCGGGGGAGCACAGATACGCAGTATTTT
>TRBJ2-3|-|-|TRBV9
CASSFRLADTQYF
TGTGCCAGCAGCTTCCGGCTTGCTGATACGCAGTATTTT
>TRBJ2-5|many|TRBD2|TRBV4-2
CASSPHSGGGVETQYF
TGTGCCAGCAGCCCCCATTCTGGCGGGGGAGTTGAGACCCAGTACTTC
>TRBJ2-7|-|TRBD1|TRBV27
CASSPLTPGGPRAYEQYF
TGTGCCAGCAGTCCCTTAACCCCAGGGGGCCCTAGAGCCTACGAGCAGTACTTC
>TRBJ2-1|few|TRBD1|TRBV7-2
CASSLASGTGGKFF
TGTGCCAGCAGCTTAGCGAGTGGGACAGGGGGCAAGTTCTTC
>TRBJ1-1|-|TRBD1|TRBV20-1
CSARIKGQFTEAFF
TGCAGTGCTAGAATAAAGGGACAGTTCACTGAAGCTTTCTTT
>TRBJ2-5|many|-|TRBV7-2
CASSKARSGETQYF
TGTGCCAGCAGCAAAGCACGAAGTGGGGAGACCCAGTACTTC
>TRBJ2-5|-|TRBD2|TRBV4-3
CASSHRLAGGLNNEQYF
TGCGCCAGCAGCCATAGACTAGCGGGGGGGCTTAACAATGAGCAGTACTTC
>TRBJ2-3|-|-|TRBV24-1
CATSDVRDLPPDTQYF
TGTGCCACCAGTGACGTCCGGGACTTACCTCCTGATACGCAGTATTTT
>TRBJ2-5|few|TRBD1|TRBV20-1
CSARDLNRGMETQYF
TGCAGTGCTAGAGACCTTAACAGGGGAATGGAGACCCAGTACTTC
>TRBJ2-1|-|TRBD2|TRBV5-4
CASSARTSGENKEQFF
TGTGCCAGCAGCGCTCGGACTAGCGGGGAGAACAAGGAGCAGTTCTTC
>TRBJ2-1|-|-|TRBV5-5
CASSLEQRRSSYNEQFF
TGTGCCAGCAGTTTGGAACAGCGGAGGAGCTCCTACAATGAGCAGTTCTTC
>TRBJ2-3|once|-|TRBV28
CASRQQGDTQYF
TGTGCCAGCAGGCAACAGGGAGATACGCAGTATTTT
>TRBJ1-2|-|TRBD1|TRBV11-3
CASSPEGQANYGYTF
TGTGCCAGCAGCCCAGAAGGACAGGCTAACTATGGCTACACCTTC
>TRBJ1-1|few|-|TRBV7-8
CASSLVVDGEAFF
TGTGCCAGCAGCTTAGTTGTCGACGGTGAAGCTTTCTTT
>TRBJ1-3|-|-|TRBV15
CATSRDRYPGNTIYF
TGTGCCACCAGCAGAGATCGTTACCCTGGAAACACCATATATTTT
>TRBJ2-5|few|-|TRBV7-9
CASSLEAVQETQYF
TGTGCCAGCAGCTTAGAGGCAGTTCAAGAGACCCAGTACTTC
>TRBJ2-1|many|TRBD2|TRBV6-6
CASHFSRLAGGGEQFF
TGTGCCAGCCACTTTAGTCGACTAGCGGGAGGGGGTGAGCAGTTCTTC
>TRBJ2-1|-|TRBD2|TRBV11-2
CASTYVLSGAGYNEQFF
TGTGCCAGCACCTACGTGCTTAGCGGGGCTGGCTACAATGAGCAGTTCTTC
>TRBJ2-3|-|-|TRBV12-3/TRBV12-4
CASSLEAVAGDTQYF
TGTGCCAGCAGTTTAGAAGCGGTAGCAGGGGATACGCAGTATTTT
>TRBJ2-1|-|TRBD2|TRBV19
CASSIWGGSHNSYNEQFF
TGTGCCAGTAGTATTTGGGGCGGGAGCCATAACTCCTACAATGAGCAGTTCTTC
>TRBJ2-3|-|TRBD2|TRBV12-3/TRBV12-4
CASLKGKAGLYTDTQYF
TGTGCCAGCCTCAAAGGAAAAGCGGGGCTATACACAGATACGCAGTATTTT
>TRBJ2-5|-|-|TRBV7-2
CASSRPQGRGETQYF
TGTGCCAGCAGCCGGCCCCAGGGGCGGGGGGAGACCCAGTACTTC
>TRBJ2-5|many|-|TRBV6-5
CASSRRILETQYF
TGTGCCAGCAGCCGAAGGATCCTGGAGACCCAGTACTTC
>TRBJ2-7|many|TRBD2|TRBV7-2
CASSAGLAGAYEQYF
TGTGCCAGCAGCGCGGGACTAGCGGGAGCTTACGAGCAGTACTTC
>TRBJ1-6|-|-|TRBV14
CASSPDPRTPLHF
TGTGCCAGCAGCCCGGACCCTAGGACACCCCTCCACTTT
>TRBJ1-2|few|TRBD1|TRBV29-1
CSVRQGLTFDYGYTF
TGCAGCGTGCGACAGGGCCTCACCTTTGACTATGGCTACACCTTC
>TRBJ2-5|-|-|TRBV28
CASSFVGAQETQYF
TGTGCCAGCAGTTTTGTGGGGGCACAAGAGACCCAGTACTTC
>TRBJ2-1|-|TRBD2|TRBV10-1
CASPLGGGGNNEQFF
TGCGCCAGCCCCCTGGGTGGCGGGGGAAACAATGAGCAGTTCTTC
>TRBJ1-2|-|-|TRBV7-2
CASSSQGPYGYTF
TGTGCCAGCAGCTCTCAGGGGCCTTATGGCTACACCTTC
>TRBJ2-1|-|TRBD1|TRBV12-3/TRBV12-4
CTSSSDRGFEQFF
TGTACCAGCAGTTCGGACAGGGGGTTTGAGCAGTTCTTC
>TRBJ1-5|-|TRBD1|TRBV6-1
CASSNPHGTGFQPQHF
TGTGCCAGCAGCAATCCCCACGGGACAGGGTTCCAGCCCCAGCATTTT
>TRBJ2-5|few|-|TRBV5-6
CASSLQNVETQYF
TGTGCCAGCAGCCTACAGAACGTCGAGACCCAGTACTTC